A selection of T cell receptor beta chains follows, all from one sample in a study of blood T cells in healthy people across ages. A single record per CDR3 protein comes from TCRdb applying MiXCR to the 5' RACE reads. In the table there are roughly 1,700,000 distinct CDR3 sequences, roughly 30% of which are singletons. Sequenced sample: blood. These receptors all come from a woman in her twenties or thirties in good health. CDR3s include the opening cysteine and the closing phenylalanine or tryptophan. The D gene is left open where the match is weak. The size field is filled for only some rows; it gives once, few, many or a size class.

V gene	clone size	D gene	J gene	CDR3 protein	CDR3 DNA
TRBV4-1	.	TRBD1	TRBJ1-2	CATATGDYGYTF	TGCGCCACCGCGACAGGGGACTATGGCTACACCTTC
TRBV5-1	.	.	TRBJ2-1	CASSLTGNAYNEQFF	TGCGCCAGCAGCTTGACAGGGAACGCCTACAATGAGCAGTTCTTC
TRBV5-6	once	.	TRBJ1-2	CASSWPGVYGYTF	TGTGCCAGCAGCTGGCCGGGAGTCTATGGCTACACCTTC
TRBV14	.	.	TRBJ2-5	CASSEGKTQYF	TGTGCCAGCAGCGAAGGAAAGACCCAGTACTTC
TRBV20-1	many	.	TRBJ2-7	CSARVTGADYEQYF	TGCAGTGCTAGAGTGACGGGAGCCGACTACGAGCAGTACTTC
TRBV20-1	many	TRBD1	TRBJ2-4	CSARDDGRGLEQYF	TGCAGTGCTAGAGATGACGGAAGGGGGCTTGAGCAGTACTTC
TRBV7-2	many	.	TRBJ1-4	CASIPAPNEKLFF	TGTGCCAGCATCCCCGCCCCTAATGAAAAACTGTTTTTT
TRBV7-2	few	TRBD1	TRBJ2-5	CASSTRTGGETRYF	TGTGCCAGCAGCACCAGGACAGGGGGTGAGACCCGGTACTTC
TRBV6-1	few	TRBD1	TRBJ1-2	CASSELGDRPYGYTF	TGTGCCAGCAGTGAATTAGGGGACAGGCCCTATGGCTACACCTTC
TRBV9	few	.	TRBJ1-2	CASSLSSGTGGYDYTF	TGTGCCAGCAGCCTAAGTAGCGGGACTGGGGGCTATGACTACACCTTC
TRBV24-1	few	TRBD2	TRBJ2-7	CATSGERLGGGRTQYF	TGTGCCACCAGTGGTGAGCGACTCGGCGGGGGACGAACCCAGTACTTC
TRBV9	.	.	TRBJ1-2	CAGSLNDGGGVGYTF	TGTGCCGGCAGCCTGAACGATGGGGGGGGTGTCGGCTACACCTTC
TRBV6-2/TRBV6-3	.	.	TRBJ2-1	CASSSFPGGEQFF	TGTGCCAGCAGTTCATTTCCAGGCGGTGAGCAGTTCTTC
TRBV5-1	many	.	TRBJ2-6	CASRLDAAGANVLTF	TGCGCCAGCAGACTGGACGCGGCTGGGGCCAACGTCCTGACTTTC
TRBV24-1	.	TRBD2	TRBJ2-1	CATSDSRPGGLGNEQFF	TGTGCCACCAGTGATTCAAGACCGGGGGGGCTTGGAAATGAGCAGTTCTTC
TRBV10-3	many	.	TRBJ2-5	CAIKESTEETQYF	TGTGCCATCAAAGAGTCTACTGAAGAGACCCAGTACTTC
TRBV18	.	TRBD2	TRBJ2-1	CASSPQREGSEQFF	TGTGCCAGCTCACCCCAGCGGGAGGGGTCGGAGCAGTTCTTC
TRBV12-3/TRBV12-4	.	.	TRBJ2-7	CAGSLGLPDEQYF	TGTGCCGGCAGTTTAGGGTTGCCCGACGAGCAGTACTTC
TRBV2	.	TRBD2	TRBJ2-7	CTSSEEGGSYEQYF	TGTACCAGCAGTGAGGAGGGCGGGAGCTACGAGCAGTACTTC
TRBV10-3	many	.	TRBJ2-7	CAISARGLQGEQYF	TGTGCCATCAGTGCTAGAGGTCTCCAGGGCGAGCAGTACTTC
TRBV3-1	many	TRBD1	TRBJ2-7	CASSQAGTVYEQYF	TGTGCCAGCAGCCAAGCCGGGACAGTCTACGAGCAGTACTTC
TRBV7-3	.	.	TRBJ1-1	CASSWGGGETEAFF	TGTGCCAGCAGCTGGGGCGGGGGCGAAACTGAAGCTTTCTTT
TRBV5-1	many	.	TRBJ2-7	CASSLGGGITYEQYF	TGCGCCAGCAGCTTGGGTGGCGGGATAACCTACGAGCAGTACTTC
TRBV4-1	.	.	TRBJ1-5	CASSQAVGPQPQHF	TGCGCCAGCAGCCAGGCCGTTGGGCCTCAGCCCCAGCATTTT
TRBV4-3	few	TRBD2	TRBJ2-1	CASSQAQLAVQEQFF	TGCGCCAGCAGCCAAGCCCAACTAGCGGTTCAGGAGCAGTTCTTC
TRBV12-3/TRBV12-4	many	.	TRBJ2-7	CASSLTGFSYEQYF	TGTGCCAGCAGTTTAACAGGGTTCTCCTACGAGCAGTACTTC
TRBV6-1	few	.	TRBJ2-5	CASSAGRVPKETQYF	TGTGCCAGCAGTGCGGGACGAGTTCCCAAAGAGACCCAGTACTTC
TRBV20-1	many	.	TRBJ1-2	CSAGGGGTPYGYTF	TGCAGTGCTGGGGGTGGGGGGACCCCCTATGGCTACACCTTC
TRBV7-7	.	.	TRBJ2-5	CASSSNQGRGTQYF	TGTGCCAGCAGCTCAAACCAGGGAAGAGGGACCCAGTACTTC